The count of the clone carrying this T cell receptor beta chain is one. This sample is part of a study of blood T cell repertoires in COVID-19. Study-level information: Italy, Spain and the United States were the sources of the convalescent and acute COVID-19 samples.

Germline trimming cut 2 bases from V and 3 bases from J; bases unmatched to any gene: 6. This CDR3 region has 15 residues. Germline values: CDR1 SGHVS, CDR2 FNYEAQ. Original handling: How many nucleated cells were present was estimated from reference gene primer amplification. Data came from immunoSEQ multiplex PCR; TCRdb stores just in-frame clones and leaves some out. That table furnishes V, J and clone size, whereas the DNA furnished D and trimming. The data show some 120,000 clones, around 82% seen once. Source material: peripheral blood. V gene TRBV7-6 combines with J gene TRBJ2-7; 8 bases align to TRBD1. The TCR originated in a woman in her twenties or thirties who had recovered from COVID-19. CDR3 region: CASSLSGTGVYEQYF. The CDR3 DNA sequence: TGTGCCAGCAGCTTAAGTGGGACAGGCGTCTACGAGCAGTACTTC.